The TCR beta chain described here comes from a study of human T cells and chemical hapten exposure. Study at large: TCR yields per sample varied, mainly owing to small pooled library volume differences.

Trimming removed 3 bases from V and 1 base from J; junction bases left unmatched: 10. From germline, CDR1 is SGHAT and CDR2 FQNNGV. The CDR3 runs 17 residues. General study findings and limits: Healthy people's immune response may differ from that of the donors, who had alopecia.

Time point described: patch test 1, 2 weeks after DPC sensitization. Treatment noted: therapeutic diphenylcyclopropenone sensitization with weekly scalp DPC. TCRdb analysed the RACE reads with MiXCR anew, one entry per CDR3 protein. This sample has some 200,000 distinct CDR3 sequences, with about 20% found just once. This clonotype was observed many times. Its antigen is still unknown. This specimen was whole blood, taken in connection with sensitization to the hapten diphenylcyclopropenone (DPC). This sequence joins TRBV11-2 and TRBJ2-3; 7 bases align to TRBD2. The receptor's source is a woman aged 45-65 years with alopecia areata. Some clones in this sample may be carry-over from other donors' samples. The CDR3 DNA is TGTGCCAGCAGCTTTCGAAGGGCGGGAGAAGGCACAGATACGCAGTATTTT. It translates to CASSFRRAGEGTDTQYF.